This T cell receptor beta chain was recorded in a study of T cell responses to AZD1222 COVID-19 vaccine. This clone was recorded once. Its specificity is unknown. General observations from the study: It should be noted that donors were predominantly white British and more often female, and clonal diversity was possibly underestimated. Vaccination with two AZD1222 doses was followed by a rise in Spike-specific TCR breadth and depth. Spike as a whole was targeted by vaccine-associated CD4 TCRs, dominant at 160-218 and 743-854.

Produced via immunoSEQ multiplex PCR; TCRdb's table is partial and in-frame only. Counted here are 160,000 or so clones, 90% to 95% occurring once; the ten biggest clones make up roughly 4.6%. The source is an adult who received the AZD1222 COVID-19 vaccine. The sequencing here drew on peripheral blood, taken 28 days after the second AZD1222 dose.

The CDR3: CASELAGVTDTQYF. The CDR3 DNA reads TGTGCCAGCGAATTAGCGGGAGTGACAGATACGCAGTATTTT. The chain joins TRBV7-2 to TRBJ2-3; 9 bases match TRBD2. Germline CDR1 and CDR2: SGHTA and FQGNSA. Trimming at V came to 8 bases and at J to 3 bases, leaving 6 bases not matched to a gene. The CDR3 is 14 residues long.